The 12 T cell receptor beta chains below were found in one sample sequenced in a study of blood T cell repertoires in COVID-19. Clones were sequenced by immunoSEQ multiplex PCR, and TCRdb holds only the in-frame ones, with some missing. The sample lists some 200,000 clones; about 88% were seen once. Specimen: peripheral blood. Receptors originate from a man aged 70-80 years with acute or convalescent COVID-19.

The CDR3 coding sequence is TGTGCCAGCAGCTTTCGACAGGGATCCGGAAACACCATATATTTT. It is translated as CASSFRQGSGNTIYF. The gene calls are TRBV5-5 and TRBJ1-3, with 7 bases matching TRBD1. The V and J ends lost 2 bases and 4 bases, in that order; junction bases with no gene match: 6. The germline V gene has CDR1 SGHKS and CDR2 YYEKEE (reference sequence). This CDR3 comprises 15 residues.

This chain uses TRBV11-3 with TRBJ2-5; possibly TRBD1 for D (5 bases). V shed 0 bases and J shed 4 bases, with 18 bases lying between them. CDR1 and CDR2 (germline): SGHNT, YENEEA. The CDR3 runs 17 residues. The CDR3 spells CASSLEFHRRILETQYF. As DNA, the CDR3 is TGTGCCAGCAGCTTAGAATTTCACAGGCGAATTTTAGAGACCCAGTACTTC.

The chain's CDR3 is CASSFGLAGGYEQYF. In nucleotides, the CDR3 is TGTGCCAGCAGCTTCGGACTAGCGGGAGGTTACGAGCAGTACTTC. V and J are TRBV7-8 and TRBJ2-7; TRBD2 matches at 14 bases. CDR3 length: 15 residues. Germline CDR1 reads SGHVS; CDR2 reads FQNEAQ. The J segment lost 4 bases and the V segment lost 3 bases, leaving 2 bases of the junction unmatched.

The gene calls are TRBV27 and TRBJ1-6; 7 bases fit TRBD1. Looked up from germline, CDR1 is MNHEY and CDR2 is SMNVEV (reference sequence). This CDR3 has 18 residues. With 6 bases clipped from V and 0 bases from J, the junction kept 11 bases outside the gene matches. CDR3 DNA sequence: TGTGCCAGCAGGAACTATGGACAGGCGAGCTCCTATAATTCACCCCTCCACTTT. The encoded protein is CASRNYGQASSYNSPLHF.

The chain combines TRBV30 with TRBJ1-1; D possibly corresponds to TRBD1 (5 bases). V was shortened by 0 bases and J by 4 bases, with 12 bases between the two germline ends. The CDR3 extends over 14 amino acids. Germline-derived CDR1 and CDR2 are GTSNPN and SVGIG (reference sequence). The DNA for the CDR3 is TGTGCCTGGAGTGTATTTCAGGGCGGCACTGAAGCTTTCTTT. Translated: CAWSVFQGGTEAFF.

The V call is TRBV5-1, the J call TRBJ2-7; 12 bases map to TRBD1. The trim removed 4 bases at V and 7 bases at J, leaving 9 bases unmatched. This CDR3 has 15 amino acids. Germline V gives CDR1 SGHRS, CDR2 YFSETQ. This chain's CDR3 is CASSRGQGARDEQYF. Written as DNA, the CDR3 is TGCGCCAGCAGCAGGGGACAGGGGGCGCGGGATGAGCAGTACTTC.

The gene calls are TRBV5-1 and TRBJ2-7; a weak D match, TRBD2 (6 bases). CDR3 size: 15 residues. Germline V gene sequence: CDR1 SGHRS, CDR2 YFSETQ. The V end was cut by 0 bases, the J end by 0 bases, with 10 bases between. The CDR3 sequence: CASSLGAGFSYEQYF. In DNA, the CDR3 is TGCGCCAGCAGCTTGGGGGCGGGGTTCTCCTACGAGCAGTACTTC.

Written as DNA, the CDR3 is TGTGCCAGCTCACCCCAGCGGACAGCGAACACTGAAGCTTTCTTT. This codes for CASSPQRTANTEAFF. The chain joins TRBV18 to TRBJ1-1; tentative D call: TRBD1 (6 bases). This CDR3 has 15 residues. Looked up from germline, CDR1 is KGHSH and CDR2 is LQKENI. V was clipped by 3 bases and J by 1 base, with 12 bases between them.

This rearrangement joins TRBV9 to TRBJ1-4, with 8 positions matching TRBD1. The CDR3 is made up of 15 amino acids. V shed 4 bases, J shed 7 bases, and the junction held 9 bases outside the gene matches. Germline assignment: CDR1 SGDLS and CDR2 YYNGEE. The CDR3 DNA reads TGTGCCAGCAGCTTACGGACAGGGTATTCTGAAAAACTGTTTTTT. As protein: CASSLRTGYSEKLFF.

The rearrangement joins TRBV5-1 to TRBJ2-1; the match to TRBD2 covers 8 bases. This CDR3 region has 16 residues. Trimming removed 0 bases from V and 1 base from J; junction bases left unmatched: 3. The germline V gene has CDR1 SGHRS and CDR2 YFSETQ. The CDR3 sequence: CASSLGGRRSYNEQFF. The CDR3 nucleotides read TGCGCCAGCAGCTTGGGCGGGAGGCGATCCTACAATGAGCAGTTCTTC.

The chain has TRBV21-1 and TRBJ1-1. TRBV21-1 is an annotated pseudogene. CDR3 size: 17 residues. CDR3 amino acids: CASSKDEGATLGTEAFF. The DNA for the CDR3 is TGTGCCAGCAGCAAAGATGAGGGAGCGACTTTGGGCACTGAAGCTTTCTTT.

With regard to this clone: The sample contains more than one DNA sequence encoding this CDR3. J is TRBJ2-7 and V is TRBV7-9; the D gene is possibly TRBD2 (6 bases). V was cut by 0 bases and J by 3 bases, with 6 bases left in between. The V gene's germline CDR1 is SEHNR and CDR2 FQNEAQ (reference sequence). The CDR3 spans 13 residues. The CDR3 DNA follows: TGTGCCAGCAGCTTAGCCGGGAGCTACGAGCAGTACTTC. Its translation: CASSLAGSYEQYF.